Below are 9 T cell receptor beta chains sequenced from a single sample in a study of blood T cell repertoires in COVID-19. Some clones are missing from TCRdb's copy, which holds only in-frame ones; the method was immunoSEQ multiplex PCR. The data hold roughly 260,000 clones, with approximately 91% observed a single time. The sequencing sample was made of PBMCs or T cells enriched from blood (not recorded which). These receptors all stem from a human donor in a cohort exposed to, infected with or recovered from COVID-19 (not recorded which). The donor label of this sample is uncertain.

J is TRBJ2-5 and V is TRBV11-3; 11 nucleotides line up with TRBD2. Trimming removed 5 bases from V and 3 bases from J; junction bases left unmatched: 5. The CDR3 spans 15 residues. Germline V gene lookup returns CDR1 SGHNT and CDR2 YENEEA. CDR3 amino acids: CASSPGLADEETQYF. The CDR3 bases are TGTGCCAGCAGCCCGGGACTAGCGGACGAAGAGACCCAGTACTTC.

This sequence joins TRBV7-3 and TRBJ2-2; 7 bases agree with TRBD1. Losses at the gene ends were 0 bases for V and 3 bases for J; bases not matched to a gene: 4. CDR1 is SGHTA and CDR2 is FQGTGA in the germline V gene. This CDR3 region has 16 residues. The CDR3 protein is CASSLTGDRYTGELFF. The CDR3, as DNA: TGTGCCAGCAGCTTAACAGGGGACAGATACACCGGGGAGCTGTTTTTT.

V is TRBV28 and J is TRBJ1-2; D is unclear. The V gene lost 4 bases and the J gene lost 12 bases, with 15 bases spanning the gap. Germline V gene sequence: CDR1 MDHEN, CDR2 SYDVKM. The CDR3 is made up of 12 amino acids. The CDR3: CASSWAGGGDTF. Written as DNA, the CDR3 is TGTGCCAGCAGTTGGGCGGGTGGTGGGGACACCTTC.

This clone occurred once. This chain links TRBV11-3 with TRBJ1-1; D might be TRBD1 (5 bases). From germline, CDR1 is SGHNT and CDR2 YENEEA. V was pared by 5 bases and J by 0 bases, with 16 bases between. This CDR3 is built from 16 residues. The CDR3 here is CASSPGRGTVNTEAFF. The CDR3 DNA is TGTGCCAGCAGCCCCGGGCGGGGGACGGTGAACACTGAAGCTTTCTTT.

This chain connects TRBV18 to TRBJ1-1; TRBD1 aligns across 10 bases. This CDR3 contains 15 residues. Germline CDR1 and CDR2: KGHSH and LQKENI. With V trimmed by 6 bases and J by 1 base, 5 bases remained unmatched. CDR3 in DNA: TGTGCCAGCTCGTCCCGGGACAGGGGGAACACTGAAGCTTTCTTT. This codes for CASSSRDRGNTEAFF.

V gene TRBV5-1 combines with J gene TRBJ1-1; D is undetermined. Trimming cost V 0 bases and J 0 bases, with 9 bases left between them. The CDR3 consists of 15 residues. Per the germline V gene, CDR1 is SGHRS and CDR2 is YFSETQ. The chain's CDR3 is CASSLEGLMNTEAFF. The DNA for the CDR3 is TGCGCCAGCAGCTTGGAAGGACTGATGAACACTGAAGCTTTCTTT. Supplemented by reference TRBV5-1 and TRBJ1-1, the full variable domain reads KAGVTQTPRYLIKTRGQQVTLSCSPISGHRSVSWYQQTPGQGLQFLFEYFSETQRNKGNFPGRFSGRQFSNSRSEMNVSTLELGDSALYLCASSLEGLMNTEAFFGQGTRLTVV.

The rearrangement links TRBV5-6 to TRBJ2-7, with TRBD1 matching over 8 bases. Trimming cost V 3 bases and J 5 bases; bases outside gene matches: 4. Germline V gene data show CDR1 as SGHDT and CDR2 as YYEEEE. The length of the CDR3 is 13 residues. The CDR3 DNA sequence: TGTGCCAGCAGCTGGACAGGGATCGACGAGCAGTACTTC. The encoded protein is CASSWTGIDEQYF.

The chain couples TRBV9 to TRBJ2-3, with TRBD2 identical over 16 bases. CDR1 is SGDLS and CDR2 is YYNGEE in the germline V gene. This CDR3 is built from 19 residues. Trimming cost V 4 bases and J 0 bases; bases outside gene matches: 8. This CDR3 reads CASSPGTSGGETSTDTQYF. Here the CDR3 DNA reads TGTGCCAGCAGCCCTGGGACTAGCGGGGGGGAGACTAGCACAGATACGCAGTATTTT.

This clone was seen a few times. The rearrangement links TRBV11-2 to TRBJ1-5, with D uncertain. The CDR3 consists of 15 residues. Per germline, CDR1 SGHAT and CDR2 FQNNGV. Deletions cut 5 bases from V and 7 bases from J, with 18 bases between. CDR3 bases: TGTGCCAGCAGCCCTACCTCGGGAGGAGGGCAGCCCCAGCATTTT. Protein: CASSPTSGGGQPQHF.